The rows below give T cell receptor beta chains drawn from one sample of a study of post-analysis software for immune sequencing data. TCRdb passed the PCR reads through MiXCR, listing each CDR3 protein once. This sample has hundreds of thousands of distinct CDR3 sequences, with around 60% found just once. Specimen: blood. These receptors were collected from a girl under 10 years old with multiple sclerosis. Each CDR3 is given with its conserved first and last residue.

J: TRBJ2-5
V: TRBV5-1
CDR3: CASSLREGQETQYF

J: TRBJ2-7
V: TRBV29-1
CDR3: CSVLSGSGYEQYF

J: TRBJ2-7
V: TRBV10-3
CDR3: CAISESQGADEQYF

J: TRBJ2-1
V: TRBV7-3
CDR3: CASSLSDPGTGPPYNEQFF

J: TRBJ1-2
V: TRBV7-9
CDR3: CASSFDSFTGYTF

J: TRBJ2-3
V: TRBV12-3/TRBV12-4
CDR3: CASWSRQDRATDTQYF

J: .
V: TRBV3-1
CDR3: CASTRGLAEVETQYF

J: TRBJ2-1
V: TRBV10-3
CDR3: CASQERENEQFF

J: TRBJ2-5
V: TRBV15
CDR3: CATSKTGGIGETQYF

J: TRBJ2-1
V: TRBV24-1
CDR3: CATSRDDWQFF

J: TRBJ2-4
V: TRBV6-1
CDR3: CASRDSTGLAKNIQYF

J: TRBJ2-3
V: TRBV29-1
CDR3: CSVASSSDTQYF

J: TRBJ2-1
V: TRBV29-1
CDR3: CSVTYNEQFF

J: TRBJ2-3
V: TRBV20-1
CDR3: CSARLISTDTQYF

J: .
V: TRBV6-2/TRBV6-3
CDR3: CASSYAETGLDEQYF

J: TRBJ1-5
V: TRBV4-3
CDR3: CASSQDTGTNQPQHF

J: TRBJ2-5
V: TRBV20-1
CDR3: CSAHPRAQETQYF